The TCR beta chain described here comes from a study of Ad26.COV2.S vaccination and SARS-CoV-2 variants. The overall study: Dosing was one shot or two shots 56 days apart. Regarding the study as a whole: Responses of T cells in total may have been underestimated by the TCR breadth and depth analyses.

Trimming cost V 3 bases and J 6 bases, with 20 bases left between them. Germline V CDR1 and CDR2: MNHEY, SMNVEV (reference sequence). There are 16 residues in the CDR3. Worth noting for this clone: Its specificity is unknown.

The treatment here: roughly 18 received Ad26.COV2.S at low or high dose, single or two shots; about five received placebo; per-sample allocation not given. Repertoires come from day 63 after the first vaccine or placebo injection. Whoever gave the sample was an adult aged 18-55 years in Boston. Expressing Wuhan-strain SARS-CoV-2 spike, an Ad26 vector served as the vaccine. TCRdb keeps only in-frame clones here, not all; method: immunoSEQ multiplex PCR. The sample holds more than 250,000 clones, about 87% seen once. The source was peripheral blood, collected in a trial of Ad26.COV2.S vaccine versus placebo. The chain is built from TRBV27 and TRBJ1-2, with a possible D match to TRBD1 (5 bases). This sequence originates from a person aged 18-60 years who received the Ad26.COV2.S COVID-19 vaccine or a placebo. The DNA for the CDR3 is TGTGCCAGCAGTTTGAATGGGGATACCCGAGGGGATGGCTACACCTTC. It is translated as CASSLNGDTRGDGYTF.